This entry lists 27 T cell receptor beta chains sequenced from one sample in a study of control samples from healthy donors and cancer patients. Measured with immunoSEQ multiplex PCR; TCRdb has only the in-frame clones, and not every one. This table has over 85,000 clones, about 81% appearing once. The sample taken for sequencing was PBMCs. The origin of the receptors is a man aged 70 or older with lung cancer.

V is TRBV3-1 (or the pseudogene TRBV3-2) and J is TRBJ2-1; no definite D call. The length of the CDR3 is 14 residues. The V end was cut by 3 bases, the J end by 8 bases, with 14 bases between. Germline V gene data show CDR1 as LGHDT and CDR2 as YNNKEL (reference sequence). The CDR3 spells CASSHSGRGHEQFF. CDR3 DNA sequence: TGTGCCAGCAGCCACTCGGGTCGTGGGCATGAGCAGTTCTTC.

The V call is TRBV18, the J call TRBJ1-2; 8 bases map to TRBD1. V shed 5 bases, J shed 0 bases, and the junction held 8 bases outside the gene matches. The CDR3 is made up of 16 amino acids. Germline CDR1 reads KGHSH; CDR2 reads LQKENI. Here the CDR3 reads CASSEFSGGANYGYTF. CDR3 sequence (DNA): TGTGCCAGCTCAGAATTTTCAGGGGGCGCTAACTATGGCTACACCTTC.

A note on this clone: Other DNA sequences within the sample encode an identical CDR3. J is TRBJ1-5 and V is TRBV5-1; D is undetermined. This CDR3 region has 13 residues. Trimming cost V 5 bases and J 10 bases, with 16 bases left between them. Germline V gives CDR1 SGHRS, CDR2 YFSETQ. CDR3 residues: CASSTGVDQPQHF. The CDR3 nucleotides are TGCGCCAGCAGTACTGGGGTGGACCAACCCCAGCATTTT.

The chain is built from TRBV27 and TRBJ1-2, with D possibly TRBD1 on 5 matching bases. Germline lookup yields CDR1 MNHEY and CDR2 SMNVEV (reference sequence). V was trimmed by 2 bases and J by 4 bases, leaving 8 bases between them. The CDR3 sequence is 13 residues long. This CDR3 is CASSLGTGYGYTF. The CDR3 DNA is TGTGCCAGCAGTTTAGGGACCGGCTATGGCTACACCTTC.

For this clone: One junction end does not reproduce the germline sequence, and a read error may be involved. The chain uses TRBV27 and TRBJ1-2, with TRBD1 identical over 7 bases. The CDR3 loop spans 15 amino acids. Germline V gene data show CDR1 as MNHEY and CDR2 as SMNVEV (reference sequence). The CDR3 here is CAGSFLGTVNYGYTF. The DNA for the CDR3 is TGTGCCGGCAGTTTTCTCGGGACAGTCAACTATGGCTACACCTTC.

The chain links TRBV6-5 to TRBJ1-1, with a tentative D call TRBD1 (6 bases). Germline CDR1 reads MNHEY; CDR2 reads SVGAGI. The V end lost 5 bases, the J end lost 5 bases, and 12 bases lay between the germline ends. The CDR3 extends over 13 amino acids. The CDR3 is CASSILRGTEAFF. Written as DNA, the CDR3 is TGTGCCAGCAGTATACTCAGGGGAACTGAAGCTTTCTTT.

The sample holds one count of this clone. The rearrangement links TRBV18 to TRBJ2-1; D uncertain. Germline values: CDR1 KGHSH, CDR2 LQKENI. The V end was cut by 2 bases, the J end by 6 bases, with 20 bases between. The CDR3 loop spans 17 amino acids. The CDR3 nucleotides read TGTGCCAGCTCACCAATAGGCAAAGACACCTTGATCAATGAGCAGTTCTTC. It specifies CASSPIGKDTLINEQFF.

In regard to this clone: This sample includes further DNA sequences coding for the same CDR3. The chain carries TRBV11-3 and TRBJ2-2; no reliable D call. The CDR3 runs to 14 residues. Trimming took 3 bases from V and 2 from J, leaving 7 bases between them. Germline CDR1 and CDR2: SGHNT and YENEEA. The CDR3 reads CASSLGTNTGELFF. Here the CDR3 DNA reads TGTGCCAGCAGCTTGGGCACCAACACCGGGGAGCTGTTTTTT.

The sample holds a few counts of this clone. The chain links TRBV5-1 to TRBJ1-6; unclear D gene. Germline V CDR1 and CDR2: SGHRS, YFSETQ. V lost 4 bases, J lost 7 bases, and 9 bases lay in between. This CDR3 contains 13 residues. CDR3 bases: TGCGCCAGCAGCCCGGGCCCCAATTCACCCCTCCACTTT. Protein product: CASSPGPNSPLHF.

The table lists this clone with a few counts. The CDR3 is CASSETATMNYGYTF. In nucleotides, the CDR3 is TGTGCCAGCAGTGAAACGGCCACCATGAACTATGGCTACACCTTC. The chain uses TRBV6-4 and TRBJ1-2; D gene uncertain. The CDR3 spans 15 residues. V shed 3 bases and J shed 2 bases, with 13 bases lying between them. Germline-derived CDR1 and CDR2 are MRHNA and SNTAGT.

The sample holds a few counts of this clone. The chain combines TRBV6-5 with TRBJ2-3, with D uncertain. The germline V and J ends were trimmed by 4 bases and 4 bases, with 9 bases remaining between them. This CDR3 is 13 amino acids long. Per germline, CDR1 MNHEY and CDR2 SVGAGI. The CDR3 sequence is CASSFDEADTQYF. The CDR3 DNA reads as TGTGCCAGCAGTTTCGACGAGGCAGATACGCAGTATTTT.

V gene TRBV15 combines with J gene TRBJ2-5, with TRBD1 matching over 8 bases. With V trimmed by 0 bases and J by 4 bases, 4 bases remained unmatched. Germline assignment: CDR1 LNHNV and CDR2 YYDKDF (reference sequence). CDR3 size: 15 residues. CDR3 sequence reads: CATSRERTGLETQYF. The CDR3 nucleotides read TGTGCCACCAGCAGAGAGAGGACAGGGTTAGAGACCCAGTACTTC.

This clone was seen only once. The rearrangement links TRBV7-9 to TRBJ1-1; D uncertain. V was shortened by 6 bases and J by 3 bases, with 14 bases between the two germline ends. This CDR3 is built from 14 residues. Germline values: CDR1 SEHNR, CDR2 FQNEAQ (reference sequence). The CDR3 bases are TGTGCCAGCAGTCTTCGATTCGGAGACACTGAAGCTTTCTTT. It yields the protein CASSLRFGDTEAFF.

The rearrangement links TRBV27 to TRBJ2-3; 13 positions match TRBD2. Germline lookup yields CDR1 MNHEY and CDR2 SMNVEV (reference sequence). This CDR3 region has 16 residues. The ends lost 3 bases at V and 8 bases at J; junction bases unmatched: 8. The CDR3: CASSFTSGGARGTQYF. CDR3 DNA sequence: TGTGCCAGCAGTTTTACTAGCGGGGGGGCCCGGGGTACGCAGTATTTT.

This chain connects TRBV24-1 to TRBJ1-5; TRBD1 agrees at 7 bases. The germline V gene has CDR1 KGHDR and CDR2 SFDVKD. The CDR3 is made up of 16 amino acids. With V trimmed by 4 bases and J by 6 bases, 11 bases remained unmatched. The CDR3 reads CATSESTGVVIQPQHF. For the CDR3, the DNA is TGTGCCACCAGTGAATCAACAGGGGTAGTGATTCAGCCCCAGCATTTT.

This clone has more than one count but fewer than ten. The V gene is TRBV19, the J gene TRBJ1-2; the D is unclear. The CDR3 is 13 residues long. Per germline, CDR1 LNHDA and CDR2 SQIVND (reference sequence). Trimming cost V 3 bases and J 7 bases, with 12 bases left between them. CDR3 DNA: TGTGCCAGTAGTATCGGCTTTGACCGTGGCTACACCTTC. This sequence encodes CASSIGFDRGYTF.

This clone was detected only a few times. Other nucleotide sequences from this sample produce the same CDR3. This chain connects TRBV18 to TRBJ2-3; TRBD2 agrees at 8 bases. The CDR3 length is 15 residues. The V and J ends lost 1 base and 3 bases, in that order; junction bases with no gene match: 3. Per germline, CDR1 KGHSH and CDR2 LQKENI. CDR3 DNA: TGTGCCAGCTCACCACTAGCGGGGACGACAGATACGCAGTATTTT. Encoded protein: CASSPLAGTTDTQYF.

This clone was seen a few times. This chain uses TRBV4-3 with TRBJ2-1; 11 nucleotides line up with TRBD2. V lost 1 base, J lost 9 bases, and 5 bases stayed unmatched. The germline gives CDR1 LGHNA, CDR2 YSLEER. The CDR3 is 15 residues long. Written as DNA, the CDR3 is TGCGCCAGCAGCCAAGTAGCGGGGGGGCCGGGTGAGCAGTTCTTC. It specifies CASSQVAGGPGEQFF.

V is TRBV19 and J is TRBJ1-6; tentatively, D is TRBD1 (6 bases). The CDR3 has 15 residues. Deletions cut 1 base from V and 7 bases from J, with 11 bases between. Germline CDR1 and CDR2: LNHDA and SQIVND (reference sequence). The CDR3 region has the DNA TGTGCCAGTAGTATAGTTCAGGGGTGGAATTCACCCCTCCACTTT. Its protein is CASSIVQGWNSPLHF.

The V call is TRBV6-2 or TRBV6-3, the J call TRBJ1-1; D gene unclear. The CDR3 runs to 13 residues. V lost 5 bases, J lost 2 bases, and 9 bases lay in between. The V gene's germline CDR1 is MNHEY and CDR2 SVGEGT. The CDR3 sequence: CASSQMKNTEAFF. CDR3 sequence (DNA): TGTGCCAGCAGTCAGATGAAAAACACTGAAGCTTTCTTT.

The chain uses TRBV29-1 and TRBJ2-1; D tentatively fits TRBD1 or TRBD2 (5 bases each). The germline V gene has CDR1 SQVTM and CDR2 ANQGSEA. V lost 5 bases, J lost 8 bases, and 19 bases lay in between. This CDR3 has 14 amino acids. CDR3 nucleotide sequence: TGCAGCGTTCCTACCGGGACGGTTATGGATGAGCAGTTCTTC. Translating gives CSVPTGTVMDEQFF.

V usage is TRBV24-1 and J usage is TRBJ2-2; D possibly uses TRBD1 or TRBD2 (5 bases each). V was trimmed by 2 bases and J by 0 bases, leaving 9 bases between them. Germline CDR1 reads KGHDR; CDR2 reads SFDVKD. This CDR3 contains 16 residues. The CDR3 is CATSDYGTANTGELFF. Written as DNA, the CDR3 is TGTGCCACCAGTGATTACGGGACCGCGAACACCGGGGAGCTGTTTTTT.

This clone has only one observation. This chain joins TRBV9 and TRBJ2-2, with D possibly being TRBD2 (7 bases). Germline V lookup: CDR1 SGDLS, CDR2 YYNGEE. Trimming took off 0 bases at V and 7 bases at J, with 16 bases between the two ends. The CDR3 sequence is 16 residues long. This CDR3 reads CASSVVAGGLGGELFF. In nucleotides, the CDR3 is TGTGCCAGCAGCGTAGTGGCCGGGGGGCTGGGCGGGGAGCTGTTTTTT.

This clone was counted once. The chain uses TRBV24-1 and TRBJ2-1; TRBD1 matches at 8 bases. This CDR3 is built from 16 residues. V lost 0 bases and J lost 7; bases outside the gene matches: 7. Germline V gene data show CDR1 as KGHDR and CDR2 as SFDVKD. The chain's CDR3 is CATSDLGAGGSNEQFF. Written as DNA, the CDR3 is TGTGCCACCAGTGATTTGGGGGCAGGGGGCTCGAATGAGCAGTTCTTC.

This clone is a singleton in its sample. For the CDR3, the DNA is TGCGCCAGCAGTGAGTCGGGTCTGAGCGCAACTAATGAAAAACTGTTTTTT. Residues: CASSESGLSATNEKLFF. The genes are TRBV10-2 and TRBJ1-4, with unresolved D. Germline CDR1 reads WSHSY; CDR2 reads SAAADI. The CDR3 covers 17 residues. Trimming cost V 0 bases and J 0 bases, with 11 bases left between them.

The J gene is TRBJ1-1, the V gene TRBV2; no definite D call. The CDR3 is 14 residues long. Germline V lookup: CDR1 SNHLY, CDR2 FYNNEI. V was trimmed by 6 bases and J by 10 bases, leaving 21 bases between them. The CDR3 DNA reads as TGTGCCAGCAGCCCCACCCGGGTCCAAGTGGGAGCTTTCTTT. Amino acids: CASSPTRVQVGAFF.

The chain is built from TRBV19 and TRBJ2-3, with TRBD1 matching over 7 bases. Germline CDR1 reads LNHDA; CDR2 reads SQIVND (reference sequence). This CDR3 is built from 13 residues. Losses at the gene ends were 7 bases for V and 2 bases for J; bases not matched to a gene: 3. The CDR3 here is CASKGAFTDTQYF. The CDR3 nucleotides read TGTGCCAGTAAGGGGGCCTTCACAGATACGCAGTATTTT. Filled out from reference TRBV19 and TRBJ2-3, the complete variable domain reads DGGITQSPKYLFRKEGQNVTLSCEQNLNHDAMYWYRQDPGQGLRLIYYSQIVNDFQKGDIAEGYSVSREKKESFPLTVTSAQKNPTAFYLCASKGAFTDTQYFGPGTRLTVL.